These T cell receptor beta chains were read from a single sample in a study of cytomegalovirus exposure and HLA in healthy donors. Sequenced by immunoSEQ multiplex PCR; TCRdb stores in-frame clones only, minus some. Seen here are around 230,000 clones, 82% observed once, and the top ten hold 6%. Specimen: PBMCs. Every receptor here comes from a man aged 35 to 55 in good health and CMV-seropositive. CDR3s leave out the opening cysteine and the closing phenylalanine or tryptophan. Each record gives: CDR3 length, J gene, V gene, CDR3 protein.

length: 13; J: TRBJ2-1; V: TRBV6-5; CDR3: ASSAGTSGNNEQF
length: 15; J: TRBJ2-7; V: TRBV27; CDR3: ASSLRPTGTGADEQY
length: 11; J: TRBJ2-2; V: TRBV13; CDR3: ASSAQGTGELF
length: 13; J: TRBJ2-3; V: TRBV6-1; CDR3: ASGEGSNGADTQY
length: 13; J: TRBJ1-2; V: TRBV4-1; CDR3: ASSQDRPRVGGYT
length: 11; J: TRBJ1-1; V: TRBV15; CDR3: ATSREGAVEAF
length: 10; J: TRBJ1-4; V: TRBV11-2; CDR3: ASSNVGGKLF
length: 12; J: TRBJ2-3; V: TRBV19; CDR3: ASSMTLSTDTQY
length: 12; J: TRBJ1-1; V: TRBV2; CDR3: ASSPDRGSTEAF
length: 13; J: TRBJ1-5; V: TRBV2; CDR3: ASSEDRSGNQPQH